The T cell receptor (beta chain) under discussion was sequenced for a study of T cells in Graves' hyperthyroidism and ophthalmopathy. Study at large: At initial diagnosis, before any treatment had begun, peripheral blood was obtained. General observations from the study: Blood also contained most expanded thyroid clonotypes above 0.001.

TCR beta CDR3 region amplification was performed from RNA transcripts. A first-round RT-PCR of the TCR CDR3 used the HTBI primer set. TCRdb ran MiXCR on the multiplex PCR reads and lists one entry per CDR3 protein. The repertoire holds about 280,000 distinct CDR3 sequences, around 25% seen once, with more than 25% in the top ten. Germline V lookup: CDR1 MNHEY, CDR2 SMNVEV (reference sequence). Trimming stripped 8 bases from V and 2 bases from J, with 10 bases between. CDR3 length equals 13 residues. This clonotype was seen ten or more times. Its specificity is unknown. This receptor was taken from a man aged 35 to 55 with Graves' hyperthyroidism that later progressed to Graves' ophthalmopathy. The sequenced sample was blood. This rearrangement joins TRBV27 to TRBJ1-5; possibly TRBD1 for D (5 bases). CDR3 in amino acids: CASSTDRNQPQHF. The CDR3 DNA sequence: TGTGCCAGCTCGACAGACCGCAATCAGCCCCAGCATTTT.